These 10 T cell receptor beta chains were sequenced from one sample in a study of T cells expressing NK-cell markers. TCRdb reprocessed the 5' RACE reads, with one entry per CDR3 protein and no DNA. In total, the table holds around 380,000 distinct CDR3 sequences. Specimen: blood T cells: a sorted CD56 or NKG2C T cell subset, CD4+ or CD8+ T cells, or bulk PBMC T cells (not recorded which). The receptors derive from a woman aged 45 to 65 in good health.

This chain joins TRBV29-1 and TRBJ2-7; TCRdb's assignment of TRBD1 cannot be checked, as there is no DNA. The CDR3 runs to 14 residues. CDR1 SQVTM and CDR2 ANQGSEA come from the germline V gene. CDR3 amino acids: CSVGGRGRGYEQYF.

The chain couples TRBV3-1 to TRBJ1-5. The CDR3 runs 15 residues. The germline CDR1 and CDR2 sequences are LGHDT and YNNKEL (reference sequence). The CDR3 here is CASSQESYVLQPQHF. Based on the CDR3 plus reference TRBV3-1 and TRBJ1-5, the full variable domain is DTAVSQTPKYLVTQMGNDKSIKCEQNLGHDTMYWYKQDSKKFLKIMFSYNNKELIINETVPNRFSPKSPDKAHLNLHINSLELGDSAVYFCASSQESYVLQPQHFGDGTRLSIL.

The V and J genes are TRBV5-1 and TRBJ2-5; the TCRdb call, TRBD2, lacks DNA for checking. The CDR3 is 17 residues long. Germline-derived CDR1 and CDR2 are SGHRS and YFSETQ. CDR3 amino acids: CASSLLTRLAGDETQYF. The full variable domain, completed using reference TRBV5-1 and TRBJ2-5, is KAGVTQTPRYLIKTRGQQVTLSCSPISGHRSVSWYQQTPGQGLQFLFEYFSETQRNKGNFPGRFSGRQFSNSRSEMNVSTLELGDSALYLCASSLLTRLAGDETQYFGPGTRLLVL.

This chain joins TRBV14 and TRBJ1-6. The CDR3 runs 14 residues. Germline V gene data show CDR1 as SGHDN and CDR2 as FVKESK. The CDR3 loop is CASSHRGNNSPLHF.

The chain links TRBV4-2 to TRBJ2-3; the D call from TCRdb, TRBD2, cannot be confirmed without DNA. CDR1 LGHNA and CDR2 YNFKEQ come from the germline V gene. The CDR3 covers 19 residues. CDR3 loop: CASSQEFSLAGGPTDTQYF.

CDR3 amino acids: CATQGGGQIYNEQFF. V gene TRBV15 combines with J gene TRBJ2-1; absent DNA, TCRdb's TRBD1 call cannot be checked. The CDR3 runs to 15 residues. Germline V gene data show CDR1 as LNHNV and CDR2 as YYDKDF (reference sequence).

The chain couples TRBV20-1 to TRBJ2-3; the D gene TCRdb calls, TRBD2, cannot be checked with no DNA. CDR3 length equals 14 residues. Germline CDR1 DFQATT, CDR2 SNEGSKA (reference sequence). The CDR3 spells CSAPRADRPRTQYF.

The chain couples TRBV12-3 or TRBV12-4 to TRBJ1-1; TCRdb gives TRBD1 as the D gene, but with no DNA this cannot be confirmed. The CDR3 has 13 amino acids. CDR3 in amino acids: CASTPTGRNEAFF.

CDR3 residues: CASKGAGANEQFF. The V and J genes are TRBV5-1 and TRBJ2-1; TCRdb's D gene call, TRBD2, goes unchecked for lack of DNA. The CDR3 runs to 13 residues. Germline loops: CDR1 SGHRS, CDR2 YFSETQ. The entire variable domain, with the rest obtained from reference TRBV5-1 and TRBJ2-1, is as follows: KAGVTQTPRYLIKTRGQQVTLSCSPISGHRSVSWYQQTPGQGLQFLFEYFSETQRNKGNFPGRFSGRQFSNSRSEMNVSTLELGDSALYLCASKGAGANEQFFGPGTRLTVL.

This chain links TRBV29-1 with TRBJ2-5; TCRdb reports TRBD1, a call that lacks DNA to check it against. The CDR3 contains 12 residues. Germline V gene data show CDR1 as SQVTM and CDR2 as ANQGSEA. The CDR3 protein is CSVEEGGETQYF.